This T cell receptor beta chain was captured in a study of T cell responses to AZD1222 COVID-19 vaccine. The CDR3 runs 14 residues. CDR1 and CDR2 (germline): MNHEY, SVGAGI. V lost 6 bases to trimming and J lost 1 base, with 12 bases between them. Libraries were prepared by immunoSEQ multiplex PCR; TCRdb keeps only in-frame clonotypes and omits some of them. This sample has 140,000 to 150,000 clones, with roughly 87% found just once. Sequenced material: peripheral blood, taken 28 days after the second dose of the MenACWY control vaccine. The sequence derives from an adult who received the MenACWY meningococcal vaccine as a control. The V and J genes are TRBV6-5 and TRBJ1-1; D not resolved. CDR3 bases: TGTGCCAGCAGCCAAAGGTCCCCGAACACTGAAGCTTTCTTT. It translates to CASSQRSPNTEAFF.